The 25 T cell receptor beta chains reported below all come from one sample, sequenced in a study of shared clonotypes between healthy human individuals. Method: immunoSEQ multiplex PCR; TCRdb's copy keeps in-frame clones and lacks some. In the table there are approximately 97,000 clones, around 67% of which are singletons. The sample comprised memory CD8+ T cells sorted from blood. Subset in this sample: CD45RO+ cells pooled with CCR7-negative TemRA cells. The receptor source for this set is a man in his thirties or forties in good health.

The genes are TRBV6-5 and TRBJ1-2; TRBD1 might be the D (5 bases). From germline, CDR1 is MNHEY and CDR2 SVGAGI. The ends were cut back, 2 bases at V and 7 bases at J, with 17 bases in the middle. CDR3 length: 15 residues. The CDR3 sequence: CASSYDSAQGVGYTF. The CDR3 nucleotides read TGTGCCAGCAGTTACGATTCCGCCCAGGGAGTTGGCTACACCTTC.

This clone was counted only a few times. The CDR3, as DNA: TGTGCCAGCAGTAAGGGACTAGCGTTACACGAGCAGTACTTC. Translated: CASSKGLALHEQYF. The chain combines TRBV28 with TRBJ2-7; 10 bases line up with TRBD2. Per the germline V gene, CDR1 is MDHEN and CDR2 is SYDVKM. V lost 5 bases and J lost 5; bases outside the gene matches: 6. CDR3 length: 14 amino acids.

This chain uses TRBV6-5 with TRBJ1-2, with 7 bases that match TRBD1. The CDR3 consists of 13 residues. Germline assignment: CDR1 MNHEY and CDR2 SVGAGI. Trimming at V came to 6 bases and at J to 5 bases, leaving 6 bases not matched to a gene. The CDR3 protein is CASREGAPYGYTF. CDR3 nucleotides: TGTGCCAGCAGGGAGGGGGCGCCTTATGGCTACACCTTC.

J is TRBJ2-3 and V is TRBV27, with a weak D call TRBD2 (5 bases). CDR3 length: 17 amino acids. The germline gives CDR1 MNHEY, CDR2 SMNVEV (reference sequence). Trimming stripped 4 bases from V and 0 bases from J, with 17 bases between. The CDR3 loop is CASSYGVGGRSTDTQYF. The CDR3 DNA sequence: TGTGCCAGCAGTTACGGGGTCGGAGGTCGAAGCACAGATACGCAGTATTTT.

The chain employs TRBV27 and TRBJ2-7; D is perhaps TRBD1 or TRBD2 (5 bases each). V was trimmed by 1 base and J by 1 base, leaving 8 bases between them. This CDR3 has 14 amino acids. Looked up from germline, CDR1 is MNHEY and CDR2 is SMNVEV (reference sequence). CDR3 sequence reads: CASSLWGNSYEQYF. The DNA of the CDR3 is TGTGCCAGCAGTTTATGGGGGAATTCCTACGAGCAGTACTTC.

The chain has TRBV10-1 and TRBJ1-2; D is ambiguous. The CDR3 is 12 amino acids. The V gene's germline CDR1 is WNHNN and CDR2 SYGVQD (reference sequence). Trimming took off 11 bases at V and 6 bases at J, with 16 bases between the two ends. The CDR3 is CARSGFFHGYTF. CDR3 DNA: TGCGCCCGTTCGGGTTTCTTCCATGGCTACACCTTC.

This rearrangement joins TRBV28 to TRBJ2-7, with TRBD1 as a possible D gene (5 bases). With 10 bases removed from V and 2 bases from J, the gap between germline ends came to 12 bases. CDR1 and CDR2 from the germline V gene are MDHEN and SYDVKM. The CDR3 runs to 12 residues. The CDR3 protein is CATADTTYEQYF. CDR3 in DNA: TGTGCCACCGCGGACACTACCTACGAGCAGTACTTC.

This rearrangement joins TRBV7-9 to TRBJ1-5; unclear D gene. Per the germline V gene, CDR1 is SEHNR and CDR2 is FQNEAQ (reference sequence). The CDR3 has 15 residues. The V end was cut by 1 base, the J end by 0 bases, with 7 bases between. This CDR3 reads CASSLVGNSNQPQHF. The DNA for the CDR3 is TGTGCCAGCAGCTTAGTGGGTAATAGCAATCAGCCCCAGCATTTT.

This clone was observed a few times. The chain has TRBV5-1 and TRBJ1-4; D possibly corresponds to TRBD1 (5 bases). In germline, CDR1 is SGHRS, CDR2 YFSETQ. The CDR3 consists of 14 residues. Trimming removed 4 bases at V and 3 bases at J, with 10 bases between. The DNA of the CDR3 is TGCGCCAGCAGCCTCGGGGGATCTAATGAAAAACTGTTTTTT. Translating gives CASSLGGSNEKLFF.

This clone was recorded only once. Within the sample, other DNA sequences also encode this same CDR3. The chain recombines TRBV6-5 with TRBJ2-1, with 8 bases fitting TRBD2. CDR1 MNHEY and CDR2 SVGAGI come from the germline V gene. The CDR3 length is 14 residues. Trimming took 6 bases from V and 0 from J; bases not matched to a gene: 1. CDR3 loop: CASRSGSSYNEQFF. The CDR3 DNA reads TGTGCCAGCAGGAGCGGGAGCTCCTACAATGAGCAGTTCTTC.

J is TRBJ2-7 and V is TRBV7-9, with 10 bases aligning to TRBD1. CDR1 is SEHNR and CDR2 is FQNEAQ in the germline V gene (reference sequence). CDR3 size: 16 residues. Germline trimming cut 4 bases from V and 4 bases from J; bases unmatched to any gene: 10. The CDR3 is CASSSRTGGFQYEQYF. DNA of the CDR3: TGTGCCAGCAGCTCGAGGACAGGGGGGTTCCAATACGAGCAGTACTTC. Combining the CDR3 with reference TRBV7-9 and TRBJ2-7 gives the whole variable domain DTGVSQNPRHKITKRGQNVTFRCDPISEHNRLYWYRQTLGQGPEFLTYFQNEAQLEKSRLLSDRFSAERPKGSFSTLEIQRTEQGDSAMYLCASSSRTGGFQYEQYFGPGTRLTVT.

This CDR3 reads CASSRTIETGGRTDTQYF. CDR3 nucleotides: TGCGCCAGCAGCCGCACCATTGAGACAGGGGGCCGCACAGATACGCAGTATTTT. V usage is TRBV4-3 and J usage is TRBJ2-3; 10 nucleotides line up with TRBD1. Germline CDR1 is LGHNA and CDR2 is YSLEER. CDR3 length: 18 amino acids. The junction had 11 bases not matched to a gene; V was cut back by 4 bases and J by 1 base.

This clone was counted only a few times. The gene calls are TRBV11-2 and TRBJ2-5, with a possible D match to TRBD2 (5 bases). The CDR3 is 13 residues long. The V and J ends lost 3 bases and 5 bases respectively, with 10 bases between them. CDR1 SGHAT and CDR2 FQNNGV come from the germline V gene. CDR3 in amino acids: CASSFGSGETQYF. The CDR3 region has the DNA TGTGCCAGCAGCTTTGGGTCGGGGGAGACCCAGTACTTC.

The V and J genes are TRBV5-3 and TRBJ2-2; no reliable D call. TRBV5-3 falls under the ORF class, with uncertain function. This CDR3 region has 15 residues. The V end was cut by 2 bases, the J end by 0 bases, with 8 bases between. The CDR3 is CARSLKCANTGELFF. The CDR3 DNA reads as TGTGCCAGAAGCTTAAAGTGCGCGAACACCGGGGAGCTGTTTTTT.

The CDR3 loop reads CASSHGLSGQSYEQYF. CDR3 DNA: TGCGCCAGCAGCCACGGGTTATCAGGACAGTCCTACGAGCAGTACTTC. The chain is built from TRBV4-1 and TRBJ2-7; a possible D gene is TRBD1 (6 bases). CDR1 MGHRA and CDR2 YSYEKL come from the germline V gene. This CDR3 region has 16 residues. Trimming took 3 bases from V and 1 from J, leaving 16 bases between them.

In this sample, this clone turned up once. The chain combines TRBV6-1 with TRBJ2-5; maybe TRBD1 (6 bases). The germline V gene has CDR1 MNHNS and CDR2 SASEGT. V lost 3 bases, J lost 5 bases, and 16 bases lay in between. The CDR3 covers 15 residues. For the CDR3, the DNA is TGTGCCAGCAGTGAGGTCTGGGGGCCTTGGGAGACCCAGTACTTC. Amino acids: CASSEVWGPWETQYF.

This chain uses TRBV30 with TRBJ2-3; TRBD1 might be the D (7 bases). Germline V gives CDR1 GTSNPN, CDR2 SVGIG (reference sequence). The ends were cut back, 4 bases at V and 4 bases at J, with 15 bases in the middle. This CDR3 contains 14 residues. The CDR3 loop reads CAWKAGGRSDTQYF. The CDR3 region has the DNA TGTGCCTGGAAGGCAGGGGGGAGGTCAGATACGCAGTATTTT.

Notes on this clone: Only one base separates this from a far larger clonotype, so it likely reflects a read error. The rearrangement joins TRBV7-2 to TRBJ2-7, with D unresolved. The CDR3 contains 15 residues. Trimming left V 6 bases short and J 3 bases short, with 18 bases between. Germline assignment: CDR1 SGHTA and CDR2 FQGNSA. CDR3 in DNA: TGTGCCAGCAGTCCAAAACTGGTCGGTTACTACGAGCAGTACTTC. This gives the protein CASSPKLVGYYEQYF.

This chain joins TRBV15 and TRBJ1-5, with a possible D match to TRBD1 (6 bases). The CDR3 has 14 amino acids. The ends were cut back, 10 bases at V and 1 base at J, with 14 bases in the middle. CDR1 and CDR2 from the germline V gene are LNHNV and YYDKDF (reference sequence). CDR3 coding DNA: TGTGCCAGTCGGGGGGCTCGAAGCAATCAGCCCCAGCATTTT. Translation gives CASRGARSNQPQHF.

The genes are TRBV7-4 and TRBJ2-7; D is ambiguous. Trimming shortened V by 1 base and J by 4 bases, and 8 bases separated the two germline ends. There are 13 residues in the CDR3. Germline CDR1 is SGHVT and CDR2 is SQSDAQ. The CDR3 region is CASSLDPRYEQYF. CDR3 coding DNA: TGTGCCAGCAGCTTAGACCCCAGATACGAGCAGTACTTC.

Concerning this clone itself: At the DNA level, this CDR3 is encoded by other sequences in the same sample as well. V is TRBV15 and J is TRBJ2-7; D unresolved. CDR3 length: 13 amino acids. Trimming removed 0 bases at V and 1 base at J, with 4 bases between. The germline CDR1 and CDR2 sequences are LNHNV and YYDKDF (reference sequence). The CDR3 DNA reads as TGTGCCACCAGCAGAGACATGTCCTACGAGCAGTACTTC. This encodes CATSRDMSYEQYF.

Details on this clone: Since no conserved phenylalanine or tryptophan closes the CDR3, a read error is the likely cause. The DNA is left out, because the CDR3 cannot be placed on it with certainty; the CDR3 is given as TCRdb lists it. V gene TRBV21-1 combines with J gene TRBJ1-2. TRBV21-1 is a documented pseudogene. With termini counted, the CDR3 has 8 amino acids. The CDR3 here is CASSKEGL.

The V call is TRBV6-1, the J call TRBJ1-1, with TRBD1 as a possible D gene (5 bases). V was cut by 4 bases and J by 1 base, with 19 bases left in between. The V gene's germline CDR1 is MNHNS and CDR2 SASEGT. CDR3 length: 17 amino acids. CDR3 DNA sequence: TGTGCCAGCAGTGTTTATAAGTATGGGGGGGAGAACACTGAAGCTTTCTTT. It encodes CASSVYKYGGENTEAFF.

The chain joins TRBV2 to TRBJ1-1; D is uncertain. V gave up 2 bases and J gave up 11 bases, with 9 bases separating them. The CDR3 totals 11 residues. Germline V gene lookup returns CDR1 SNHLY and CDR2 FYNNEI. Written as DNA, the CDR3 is TGTGCCAGCAGTGAAACCCTTGGCGCTTTCTTT. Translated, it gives CASSETLGAFF.

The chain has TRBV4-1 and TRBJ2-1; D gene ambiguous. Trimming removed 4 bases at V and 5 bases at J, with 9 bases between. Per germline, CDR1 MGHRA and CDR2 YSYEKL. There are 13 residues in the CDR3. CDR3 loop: CASSRQGHNEQFF. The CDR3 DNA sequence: TGCGCCAGCAGCCGTCAAGGACACAATGAGCAGTTCTTC.